This TCR beta chain was captured by sequencing in a study of blood T cell repertoires in COVID-19. Study information: The origin of the acute and convalescent COVID-19 samples was the United States, Italy and Spain.

Original data processing: Researchers report that nucleated cell counts were estimated from reference gene primer amplification. Clones were sequenced by immunoSEQ multiplex PCR, and TCRdb holds only the in-frame ones, with some missing. V, J and clone size were drawn from that table, and D and trimming were deduced from the DNA. Here the sample spans about 320,000 clones, roughly nine tenths being singletons. Everyone who took part was about 18 to 89 years old, and they came from about 25 US areas. Cohort assignment relied on participant-reported clinical history. The CDR3 is made up of 16 amino acids. The germline V and J ends were trimmed by 1 base and 2 bases, with 12 bases remaining between them. The germline V gene has CDR1 MGHDK and CDR2 SYGVNS.

The clonotype was recovered from a man in his 60s who had recovered from COVID-19. This chain uses TRBV25-1 with TRBJ2-1; D possibly corresponds to TRBD2 (6 bases). What was sequenced was PBMCs or T cells enriched from blood (not recorded which). The CDR3 DNA sequence: TGTGCCAGCAGTGAATTGGCTAGCGTCACCTACAATGAGCAGTTCTTC. Its protein is CASSELASVTYNEQFF.